What follows is one T cell receptor beta chain and its context. The CDR3 has 14 residues. The germline V gene has CDR1 SGHVS and CDR2 FNYEAQ. J lost 8 bases, V lost 5 bases, and 7 bases had no gene match. The data stem from a study of T cell changes during pregnancy in multiple sclerosis. Using immunoSEQ multiplex PCR, the repertoire was profiled, and TCRdb retains in-frame clones only, with some absent. Of tens of thousands of clones listed, 88% are singletons. This sequence joins TRBV7-6 and TRBJ2-1; 9 positions match TRBD2. The source of this sequence is a female donor with multiple sclerosis, enrolled in a pregnancy study. The source was CD4+ T cells from peripheral blood mononuclear cells, collected in the second trimester of pregnancy. The CDR3 sequence is CASSMVSGSHEQFF. In DNA, the CDR3 is TGTGCCAGCAGCATGGTTAGCGGGAGTCATGAGCAGTTCTTC.